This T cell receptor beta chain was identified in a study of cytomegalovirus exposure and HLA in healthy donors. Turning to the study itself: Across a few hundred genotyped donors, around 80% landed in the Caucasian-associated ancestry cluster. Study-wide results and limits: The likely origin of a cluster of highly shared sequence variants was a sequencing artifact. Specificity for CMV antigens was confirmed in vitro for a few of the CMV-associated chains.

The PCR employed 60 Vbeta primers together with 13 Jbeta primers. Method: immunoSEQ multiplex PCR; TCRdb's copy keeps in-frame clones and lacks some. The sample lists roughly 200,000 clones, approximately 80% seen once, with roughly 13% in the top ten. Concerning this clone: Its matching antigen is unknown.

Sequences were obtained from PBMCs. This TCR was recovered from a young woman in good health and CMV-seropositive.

The DNA of the CDR3 is TGTGCCAGCAGTTACTTGAGCGGGAGGGGCCAAGAGACCCAGTACTTC. Its protein is CASSYLSGRGQETQYF. The chain links TRBV6-6 to TRBJ2-5, with 10 bases lining up with TRBD2. V lost 1 base to trimming and J lost 1 base; unmatched junction nucleotides: 3. The CDR3 is 16 amino acids. Per germline, CDR1 MNHNY and CDR2 SVGAGI (reference sequence).